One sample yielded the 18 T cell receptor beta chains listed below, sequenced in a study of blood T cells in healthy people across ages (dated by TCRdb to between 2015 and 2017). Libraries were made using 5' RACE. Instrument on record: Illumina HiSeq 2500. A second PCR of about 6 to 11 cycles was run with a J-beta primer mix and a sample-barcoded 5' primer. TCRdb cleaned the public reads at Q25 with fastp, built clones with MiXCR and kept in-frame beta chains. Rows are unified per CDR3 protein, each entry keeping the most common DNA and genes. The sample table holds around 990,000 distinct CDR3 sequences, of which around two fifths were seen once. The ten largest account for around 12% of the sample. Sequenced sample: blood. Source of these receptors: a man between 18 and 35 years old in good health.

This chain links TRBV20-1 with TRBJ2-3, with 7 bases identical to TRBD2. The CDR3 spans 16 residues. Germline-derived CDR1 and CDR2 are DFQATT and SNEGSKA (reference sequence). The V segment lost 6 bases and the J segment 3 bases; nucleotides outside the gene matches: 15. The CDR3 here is CSATDVNLGGTDTQYF. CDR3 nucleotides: TGCAGTGCCACAGATGTAAACTTGGGGGGGACAGATACGCAGTATTTT.

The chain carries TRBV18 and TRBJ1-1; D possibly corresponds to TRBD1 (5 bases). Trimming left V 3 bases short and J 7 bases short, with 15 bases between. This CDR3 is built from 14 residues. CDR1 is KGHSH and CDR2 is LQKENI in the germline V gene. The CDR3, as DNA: TGTGCCAGCTCACCTACCGGGACGGAACTTGAAGCTTTCTTT. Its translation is CASSPTGTELEAFF.

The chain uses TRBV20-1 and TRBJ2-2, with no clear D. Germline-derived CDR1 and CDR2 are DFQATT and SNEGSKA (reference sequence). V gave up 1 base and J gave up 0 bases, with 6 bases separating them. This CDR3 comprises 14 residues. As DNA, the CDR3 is TGCAGTGCTAGAGTGCCAGCGAACACCGGGGAGCTGTTTTTT. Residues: CSARVPANTGELFF.

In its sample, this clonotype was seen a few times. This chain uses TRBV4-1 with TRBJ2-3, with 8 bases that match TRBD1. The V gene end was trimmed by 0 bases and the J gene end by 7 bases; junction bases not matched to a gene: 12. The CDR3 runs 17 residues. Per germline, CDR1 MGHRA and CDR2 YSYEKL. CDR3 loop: CASSQDRSGGLANTQYF. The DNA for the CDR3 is TGCGCCAGCAGCCAAGATCGTTCAGGGGGCCTGGCGAATACGCAGTATTTT.

The CDR3 region is CASSYSYRVHQPQHF. CDR3 DNA: TGTGCCAGCAGTTACTCTTACAGGGTTCATCAGCCCCAGCATTTT. V gene TRBV6-2 or TRBV6-3 combines with J gene TRBJ1-5, with D possibly TRBD1 on 6 matching bases. Germline V gives CDR1 MNHEY, CDR2 SVGEGT. Trimming took 0 bases from V and 5 from J, leaving 11 bases between them. The CDR3 runs to 15 residues.

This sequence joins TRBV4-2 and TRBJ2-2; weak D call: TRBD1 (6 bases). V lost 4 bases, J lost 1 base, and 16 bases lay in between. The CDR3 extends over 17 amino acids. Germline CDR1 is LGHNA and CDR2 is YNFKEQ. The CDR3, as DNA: TGTGCCAGCAGCCGCCTGTCCGGGACACTGAACACCGGGGAGCTGTTTTTT. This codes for CASSRLSGTLNTGELFF.

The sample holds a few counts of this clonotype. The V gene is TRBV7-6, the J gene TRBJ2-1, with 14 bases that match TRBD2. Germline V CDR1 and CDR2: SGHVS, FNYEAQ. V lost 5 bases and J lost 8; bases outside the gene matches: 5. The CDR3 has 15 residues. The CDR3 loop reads CASSLGTSGGYEQFF. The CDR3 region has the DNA TGTGCCAGCAGCCTCGGGACTAGCGGGGGTTATGAGCAGTTCTTC.

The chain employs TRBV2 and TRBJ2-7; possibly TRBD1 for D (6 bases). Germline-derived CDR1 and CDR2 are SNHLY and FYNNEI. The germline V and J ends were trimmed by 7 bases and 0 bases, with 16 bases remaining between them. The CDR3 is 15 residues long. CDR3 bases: TGTGCCAGCAAGTGTGACAGGACGAGCTCCTACGAGCAGTACTTC. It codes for CASKCDRTSSYEQYF.

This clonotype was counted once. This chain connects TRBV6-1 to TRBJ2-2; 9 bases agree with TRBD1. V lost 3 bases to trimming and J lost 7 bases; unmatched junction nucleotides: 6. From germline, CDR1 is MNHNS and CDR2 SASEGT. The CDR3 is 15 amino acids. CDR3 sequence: CASSELTGGYGELFF. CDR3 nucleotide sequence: TGTGCCAGCAGTGAGCTGACAGGGGGTTACGGGGAGCTGTTTTTT.

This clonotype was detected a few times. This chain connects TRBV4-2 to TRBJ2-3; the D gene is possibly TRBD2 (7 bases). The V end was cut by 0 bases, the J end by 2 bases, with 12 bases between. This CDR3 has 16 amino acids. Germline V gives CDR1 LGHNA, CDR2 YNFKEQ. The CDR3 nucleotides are TGTGCCAGCAGCCAAGATTTCGGGGGGCTCACAGATACGCAGTATTTT. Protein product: CASSQDFGGLTDTQYF.

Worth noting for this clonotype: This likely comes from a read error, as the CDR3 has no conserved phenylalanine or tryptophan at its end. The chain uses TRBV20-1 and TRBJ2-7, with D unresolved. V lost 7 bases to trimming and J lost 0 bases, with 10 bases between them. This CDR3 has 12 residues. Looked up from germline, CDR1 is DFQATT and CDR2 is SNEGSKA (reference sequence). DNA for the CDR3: TGCAGTGGTCTTCTTAGCTCCTACGAGCAGTACTTA. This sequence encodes CSGLLSSYEQYL.

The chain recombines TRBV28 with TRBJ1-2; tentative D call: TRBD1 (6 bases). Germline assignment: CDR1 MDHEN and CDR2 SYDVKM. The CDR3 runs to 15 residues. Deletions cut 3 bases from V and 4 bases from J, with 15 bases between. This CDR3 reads CASSFDIGGTYGYTF. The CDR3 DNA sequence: TGTGCCAGCAGTTTTGATATAGGGGGGACCTATGGCTACACCTTC.

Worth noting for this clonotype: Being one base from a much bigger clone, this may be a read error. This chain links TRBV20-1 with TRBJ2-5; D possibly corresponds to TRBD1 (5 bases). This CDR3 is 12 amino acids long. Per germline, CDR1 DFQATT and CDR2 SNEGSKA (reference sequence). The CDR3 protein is CSAMDTQEAQYF. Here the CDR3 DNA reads TGCAGTGCCATGGACACCCAAGAGGCCCAGTACTTC.

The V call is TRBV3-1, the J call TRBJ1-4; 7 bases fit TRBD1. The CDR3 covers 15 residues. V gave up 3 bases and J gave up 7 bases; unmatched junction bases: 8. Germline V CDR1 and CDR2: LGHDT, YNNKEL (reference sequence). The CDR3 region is CASSHQGVQGEKLFF. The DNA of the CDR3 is TGTGCCAGCAGCCATCAGGGGGTGCAGGGTGAAAAACTGTTTTTT. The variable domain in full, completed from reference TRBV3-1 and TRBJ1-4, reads DTAVSQTPKYLVTQMGNDKSIKCEQNLGHDTMYWYKQDSKKFLKIMFSYNNKELIINETVPNRFSPKSPDKAHLNLHINSLELGDSAVYFCASSHQGVQGEKLFFGSGTQLSVL.

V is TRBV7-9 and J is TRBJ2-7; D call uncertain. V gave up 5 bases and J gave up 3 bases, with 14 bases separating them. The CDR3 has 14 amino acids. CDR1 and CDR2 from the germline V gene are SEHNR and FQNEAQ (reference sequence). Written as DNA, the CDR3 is TGTGCCAGCAGCCAGGACGGGCTAATCTACGAGCAGTACTTC. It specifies CASSQDGLIYEQYF.

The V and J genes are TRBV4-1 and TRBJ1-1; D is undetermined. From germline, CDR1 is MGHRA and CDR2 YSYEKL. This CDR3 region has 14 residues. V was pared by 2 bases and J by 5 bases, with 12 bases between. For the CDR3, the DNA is TGCGCCAGCAGCCAACGTCCTCTGGGTACTGAAGCTTTCTTT. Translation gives CASSQRPLGTEAFF.

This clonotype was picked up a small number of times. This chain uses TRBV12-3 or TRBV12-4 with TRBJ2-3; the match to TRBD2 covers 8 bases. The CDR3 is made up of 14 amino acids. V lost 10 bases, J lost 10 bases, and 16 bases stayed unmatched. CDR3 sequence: CATRQSSGILAQYF. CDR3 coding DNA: TGTGCCACCCGTCAGAGTAGCGGGATTCTGGCGCAGTATTTT.

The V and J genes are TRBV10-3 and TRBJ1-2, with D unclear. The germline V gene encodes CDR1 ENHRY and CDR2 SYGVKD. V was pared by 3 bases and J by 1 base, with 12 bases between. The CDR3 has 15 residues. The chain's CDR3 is CAISDDGSLNYGYTF. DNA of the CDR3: TGTGCCATCAGTGATGACGGGTCCCTTAACTATGGCTACACCTTC.